This T cell receptor beta chain was sequenced for a study of vaccination effects on CD4 cells after COVID-19. The overall study: Following the second dose by a median of 72 days, the post-vaccine samples were obtained. With around 10 ug/ml peptides and around 10 IU/ml IL-2, 1.5 million to 2 million PBMC per well were cultured.

Findings and limits, study-wide: Late in the post-vaccination period, infection-induced and vaccine-induced clones underwent marked clonal contraction.

Investigators separated out CD4+ T cells once less than 11 days of culture had passed. Documented for the person is a PCR-confirmed SARS-CoV-2 infection occurring between March and December 2020. The cohort was immunized with two doses of either the BNT162b2 or mRNA-1273 vaccine. Half-medium changes using IL-2 medium occurred on days 3 and 7. Concerning this clone itself: Its specificity is not known.

Germline CDR1 and CDR2: MNHEY and SMNVEV (reference sequence). V lost 3 bases and J lost 0; bases outside the gene matches: 5. The CDR3 totals 15 residues. Profiled with immunoSEQ multiplex PCR; TCRdb holds only in-frame clones, not every one. The data contain around 50,000 clones, under 85% of them singletons. V is TRBV27 and J is TRBJ2-7, with 7 bases fitting TRBD1. Specimen: CD4+ T cells from PBMCs cultured without peptide, collected after COVID-19 vaccination. The TCR comes from a human donor who had a prior SARS-CoV-2 infection. CDR3 nucleotide sequence: TGTGCCAGCAGTTTTGACAGGGAGAGCTCCTACGAGCAGTACTTC. Its translation is CASSFDRESSYEQYF.